In this sample, the clone carrying this T cell receptor (beta chain) turned up a few times. This record comes from a study of shared T cell receptors in the human thymus. The repertoire was sequenced with immunoSEQ multiplex PCR; TCRdb's copy has only in-frame clones and lacks some. The sample yields over 65,000 clones, around 96% seen once. V lost 9 bases, J lost 9 bases, and 34 bases lay in between. CDR3 size: 18 residues. Looked up from germline, CDR1 is SGDLS and CDR2 is YYNGEE. The rearrangement uses TRBV9 and TRBJ2-1, with D perhaps TRBD1 (6 bases). Input material: thymocytes. The TCR was taken from a human donor. The CDR3 DNA sequence: TGTGCCACCAGTGGGCCAATAATGAACAGGGCATCACAATTTGAGCAGTTCTTC. It translates to CATSGPIMNRASQFEQFF. Filled out from reference TRBV9 and TRBJ2-1, the complete variable domain reads DSGVTQTPKHLITATGQRVTLRCSPRSGDLSVYWYQQSLDQGLQFLIQYYNGEERAKGNILERFSAQQFPDLHSELNLSSLELGDSALYFCATSGPIMNRASQFEQFFGPGTRLTVL.